This T cell receptor beta chain was sequenced for a study of OX40 agonist ivuxolimab in advanced cancers. Background on the study: Subjects had a mean age of around 60 years, with a range of roughly 23 to 80; around 80% were male.

TCRdb keeps only in-frame clones here, not all; method: immunoSEQ multiplex PCR. The sample records about 72,000 clones, over 70% being singletons. Study results and limitations: CD4+ and CD8+ blood T cells expanded clonally by week 6 at 0.1 to 3.0 mg/kg.

Turning to this clone: Antigen: not known.

Germline values: CDR1 SEHNR, CDR2 FQNEAQ (reference sequence). The CDR3 covers 15 residues. V lost 5 bases and J lost 5; bases outside the gene matches: 3. This chain links TRBV7-9 with TRBJ2-3, with 14 bases that match TRBD2. The receptor's source is an adult with an advanced solid tumor such as melanoma, head and neck, liver or kidney cancer. The input for sequencing was CD4+ or CD8+ T cells sorted from blood, taken in a trial of the OX40 agonist ivuxolimab. The CDR3 sequence: CASSRLAGGQDTQYF. The CDR3 coding sequence is TGTGCCAGCAGCAGACTAGCGGGAGGGCAAGATACGCAGTATTTT. The full variable domain, completed using reference TRBV7-9 and TRBJ2-3, is DTGVSQNPRHKITKRGQNVTFRCDPISEHNRLYWYRQTLGQGPEFLTYFQNEAQLEKSRLLSDRFSAERPKGSFSTLEIQRTEQGDSAMYLCASSRLAGGQDTQYFGPGTRLTVL.